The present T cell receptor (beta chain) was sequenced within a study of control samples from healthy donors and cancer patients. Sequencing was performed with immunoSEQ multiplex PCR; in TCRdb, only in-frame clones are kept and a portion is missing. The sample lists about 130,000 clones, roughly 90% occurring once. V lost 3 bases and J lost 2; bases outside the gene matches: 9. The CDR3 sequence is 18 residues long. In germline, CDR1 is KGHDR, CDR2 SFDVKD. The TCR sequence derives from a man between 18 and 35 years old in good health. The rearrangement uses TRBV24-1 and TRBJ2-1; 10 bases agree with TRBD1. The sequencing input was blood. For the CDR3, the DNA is TGTGCCACCAGTGATGCCGTTGCCGGGACAGGGGCCTACAATGAGCAGTTCTTC. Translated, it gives CATSDAVAGTGAYNEQFF.